This T cell receptor (beta chain) comes out of a study of T cell responses to AZD1222 COVID-19 vaccine. Whole-study findings and limits: Baseline seropositives among AZD1222 recipients totaled only 5 to 7.

Points on this clone: Its antigen is currently unknown.

The CDR3 consists of 16 residues. TCRdb's table, derived via immunoSEQ multiplex PCR, lists solely in-frame clones and lacks some. The table records some 64,000 clones, 65% to 85% of them present only once. The chain is built from TRBV21-1 and TRBJ1-5; the table's TRBD1 call for D was not verified on the DNA. TRBV21-1 is recorded as a pseudogene. This specimen consisted of peripheral blood, obtained on day 0 of AZD1222 vaccination. This receptor was obtained from an adult in good health. The CDR3 region has the DNA TGTGCCAGCAGCCGACCAGGACAGGAGATAGATCAGCCCCAGCATTTT. Protein sequence: CASSRPGQEIDQPQHF.